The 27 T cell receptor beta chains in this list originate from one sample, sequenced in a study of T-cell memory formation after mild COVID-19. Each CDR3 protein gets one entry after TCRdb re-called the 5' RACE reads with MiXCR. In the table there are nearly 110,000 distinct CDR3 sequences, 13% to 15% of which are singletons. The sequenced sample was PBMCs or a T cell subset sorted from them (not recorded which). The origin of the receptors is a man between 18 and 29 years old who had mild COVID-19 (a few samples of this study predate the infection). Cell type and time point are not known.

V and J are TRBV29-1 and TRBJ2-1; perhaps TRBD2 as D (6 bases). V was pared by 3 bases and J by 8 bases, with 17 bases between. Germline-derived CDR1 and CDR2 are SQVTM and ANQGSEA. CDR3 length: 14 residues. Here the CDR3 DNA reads TGCAGCGTTGAGTTTTCGCGGGGAAGCGATGAGCAGTTCTTC. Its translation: CSVEFSRGSDEQFF.

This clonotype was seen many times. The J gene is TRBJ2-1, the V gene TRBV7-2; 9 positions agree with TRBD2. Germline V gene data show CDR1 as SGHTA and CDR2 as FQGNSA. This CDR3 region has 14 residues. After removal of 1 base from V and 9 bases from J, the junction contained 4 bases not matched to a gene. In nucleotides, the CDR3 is TGTGCCAGCAGCTTAGGGACTAGCGAGGGTGAGCAGTTCTTC. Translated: CASSLGTSEGEQFF.

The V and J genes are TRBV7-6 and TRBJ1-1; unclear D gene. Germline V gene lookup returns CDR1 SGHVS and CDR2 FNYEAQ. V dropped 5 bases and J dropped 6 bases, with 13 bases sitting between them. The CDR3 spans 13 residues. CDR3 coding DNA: TGTGCCAGCAGCCACCCTACAGTCCCTGAAGCTTTCTTT. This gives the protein CASSHPTVPEAFF.

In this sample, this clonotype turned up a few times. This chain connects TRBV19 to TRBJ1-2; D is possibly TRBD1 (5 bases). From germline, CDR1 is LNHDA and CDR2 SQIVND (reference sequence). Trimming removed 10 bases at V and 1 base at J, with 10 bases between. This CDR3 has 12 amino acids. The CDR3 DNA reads TGTGCCACGACAGATTTTAACTATGGCTACACCTTC. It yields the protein CATTDFNYGYTF.

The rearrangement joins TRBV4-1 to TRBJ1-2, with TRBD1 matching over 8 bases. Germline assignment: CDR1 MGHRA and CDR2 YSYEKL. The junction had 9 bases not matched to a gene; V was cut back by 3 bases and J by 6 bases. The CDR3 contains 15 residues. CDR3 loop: CASSHRDRPADGYTF. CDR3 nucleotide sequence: TGCGCCAGCAGCCACCGGGACAGGCCGGCGGATGGCTACACCTTC.

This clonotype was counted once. CDR3 nucleotide sequence: TGCGCCAGCAGCGAAAGCGGACTAGCGGGGGGGAATGAGCAGTTCTTC. As protein: CASSESGLAGGNEQFF. This rearrangement joins TRBV4-1 to TRBJ2-1; 15 bases are shared with TRBD2. The germline CDR1 and CDR2 sequences are MGHRA and YSYEKL. This CDR3 comprises 16 residues. The junction had 6 bases not matched to a gene; V was cut back by 5 bases and J by 7 bases.

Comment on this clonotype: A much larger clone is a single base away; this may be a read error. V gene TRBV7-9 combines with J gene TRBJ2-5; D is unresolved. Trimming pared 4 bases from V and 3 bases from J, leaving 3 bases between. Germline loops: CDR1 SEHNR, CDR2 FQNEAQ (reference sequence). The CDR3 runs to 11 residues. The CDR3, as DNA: TGTGCCAGCAGCTACAAAGAGACCCAGTACTTC. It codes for CASSYKETQYF. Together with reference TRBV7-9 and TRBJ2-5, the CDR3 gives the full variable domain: DTGVSQNPRHKITKRGQNVTFRCDPISEHNRLYWYRQTLGQGPEFLTYFQNEAQLEKSRLLSDRFSAERPKGSFSTLEIQRTEQGDSAMYLCASSYKETQYFGPGTRLLVL.

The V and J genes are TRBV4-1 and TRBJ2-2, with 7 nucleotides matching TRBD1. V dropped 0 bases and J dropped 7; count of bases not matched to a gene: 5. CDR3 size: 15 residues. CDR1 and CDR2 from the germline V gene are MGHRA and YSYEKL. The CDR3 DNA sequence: TGCGCCAGCAGCCAAGAAGAGGGGGCGGTCGGGGAGCTGTTTTTT. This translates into CASSQEEGAVGELFF.

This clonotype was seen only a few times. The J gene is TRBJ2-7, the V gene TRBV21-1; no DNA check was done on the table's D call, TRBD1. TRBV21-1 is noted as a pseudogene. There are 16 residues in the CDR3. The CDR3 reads CASSIGQGEITDEQYV. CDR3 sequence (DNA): TGTGCCAGCAGCATTGGGCAGGGGGAGATTACGGACGAGCAGTACGTC.

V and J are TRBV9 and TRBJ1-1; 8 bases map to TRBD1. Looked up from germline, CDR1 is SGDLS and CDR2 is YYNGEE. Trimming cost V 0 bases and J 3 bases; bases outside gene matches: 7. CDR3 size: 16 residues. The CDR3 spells CASSVVGQGLDTEAFF. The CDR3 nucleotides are TGTGCCAGCAGCGTAGTTGGACAGGGTTTGGACACTGAAGCTTTCTTT. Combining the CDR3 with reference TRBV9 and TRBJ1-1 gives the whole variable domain DSGVTQTPKHLITATGQRVTLRCSPRSGDLSVYWYQQSLDQGLQFLIQYYNGEERAKGNILERFSAQQFPDLHSELNLSSLELGDSALYFCASSVVGQGLDTEAFFGQGTRLTVV.

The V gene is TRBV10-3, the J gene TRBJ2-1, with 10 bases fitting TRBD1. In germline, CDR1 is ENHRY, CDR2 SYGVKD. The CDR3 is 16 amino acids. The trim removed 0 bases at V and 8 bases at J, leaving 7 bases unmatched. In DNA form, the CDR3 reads TGTGCCATCAGTGAGTCGCCGGGACAGGGGCGGGATGAGCAGTTCTTC. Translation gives CAISESPGQGRDEQFF.

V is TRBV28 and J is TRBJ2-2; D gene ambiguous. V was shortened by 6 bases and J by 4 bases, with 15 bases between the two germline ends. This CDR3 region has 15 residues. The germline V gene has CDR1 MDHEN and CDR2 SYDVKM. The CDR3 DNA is TGTGCCAGCAGACTAACCCCGGCCCTCACCGGGGAGCTGTTTTTT. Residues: CASRLTPALTGELFF.

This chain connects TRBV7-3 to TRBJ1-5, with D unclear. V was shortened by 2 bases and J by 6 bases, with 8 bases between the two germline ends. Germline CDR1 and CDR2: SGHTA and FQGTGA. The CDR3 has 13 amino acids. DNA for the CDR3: TGTGCCAGCAGCTTAGATTTGGGTCAGCCCCAGCATTTT. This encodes CASSLDLGQPQHF.

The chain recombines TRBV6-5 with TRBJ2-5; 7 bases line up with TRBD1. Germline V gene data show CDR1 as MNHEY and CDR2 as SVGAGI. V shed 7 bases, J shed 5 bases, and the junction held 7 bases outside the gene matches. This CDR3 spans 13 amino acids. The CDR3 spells CASTTQGVETQYF. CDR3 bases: TGTGCCAGCACCACTCAGGGGGTTGAGACCCAGTACTTC.

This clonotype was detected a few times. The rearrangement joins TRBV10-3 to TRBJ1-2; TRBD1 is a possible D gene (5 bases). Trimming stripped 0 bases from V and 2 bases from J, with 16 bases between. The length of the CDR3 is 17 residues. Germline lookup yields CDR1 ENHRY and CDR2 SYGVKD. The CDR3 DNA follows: TGTGCCATCAGTGAGTCGGGGACTCTGAGGGGAAACTATGGCTACACCTTC. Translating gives CAISESGTLRGNYGYTF.

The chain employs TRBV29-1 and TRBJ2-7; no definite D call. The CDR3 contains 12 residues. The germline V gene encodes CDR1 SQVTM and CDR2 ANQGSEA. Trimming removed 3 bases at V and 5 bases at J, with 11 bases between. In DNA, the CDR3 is TGCAGCGTTGAGGGTCAGGCCGACGAGCAGTACTTC. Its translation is CSVEGQADEQYF.

DNA of the CDR3: TGTGCCAGCAGCCTCGCCCCGGGCCCGGGAGAGACCCAGTACTTC. Amino acids: CASSLAPGPGETQYF. The rearrangement joins TRBV7-9 to TRBJ2-5; D gene ambiguous. V lost 5 bases and J 4 bases, leaving 17 bases between the germline ends. Germline V gene data show CDR1 as SEHNR and CDR2 as FQNEAQ (reference sequence). This CDR3 is 15 amino acids long.

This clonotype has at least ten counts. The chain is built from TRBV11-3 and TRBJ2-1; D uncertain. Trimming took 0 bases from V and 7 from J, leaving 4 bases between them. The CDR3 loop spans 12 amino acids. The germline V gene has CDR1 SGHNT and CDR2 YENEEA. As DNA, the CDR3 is TGTGCCAGCAGCTTAGAGGAGAATGAGCAGTTCTTC. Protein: CASSLEENEQFF.

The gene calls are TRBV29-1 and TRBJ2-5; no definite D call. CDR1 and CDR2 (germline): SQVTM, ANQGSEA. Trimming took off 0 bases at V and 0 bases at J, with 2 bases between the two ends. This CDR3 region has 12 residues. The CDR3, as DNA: TGCAGCGTTGAAGAATACCAAGAGACCCAGTACTTC. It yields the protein CSVEEYQETQYF.

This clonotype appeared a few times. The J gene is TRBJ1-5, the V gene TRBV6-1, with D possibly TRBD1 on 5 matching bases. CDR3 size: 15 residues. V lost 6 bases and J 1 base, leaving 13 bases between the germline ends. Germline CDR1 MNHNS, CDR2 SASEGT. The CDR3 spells CASRPPGVSNQPQHF. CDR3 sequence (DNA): TGTGCCAGCAGGCCACCGGGGGTAAGCAATCAGCCCCAGCATTTT.

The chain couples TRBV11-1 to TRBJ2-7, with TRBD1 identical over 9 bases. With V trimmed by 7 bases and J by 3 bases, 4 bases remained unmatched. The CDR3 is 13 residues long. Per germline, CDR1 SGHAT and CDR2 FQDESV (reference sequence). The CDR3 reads CASTPGQGYEQYF. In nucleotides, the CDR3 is TGTGCCAGCACCCCGGGACAGGGCTACGAGCAGTACTTC.

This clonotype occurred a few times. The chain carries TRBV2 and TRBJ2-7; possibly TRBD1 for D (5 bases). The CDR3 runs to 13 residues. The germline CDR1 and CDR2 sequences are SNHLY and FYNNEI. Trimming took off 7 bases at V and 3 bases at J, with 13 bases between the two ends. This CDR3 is CASKGAVRYEQYV. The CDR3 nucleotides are TGTGCCAGCAAAGGGGCAGTTCGCTACGAGCAGTACGTC.

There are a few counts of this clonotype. The CDR3 coding sequence is TGTGCCAGCAGCGCGTTCCCCGGGGAGCTGTTTTTT. Translating gives CASSAFPGELFF. This chain uses TRBV7-9 with TRBJ2-2, with D unresolved. The length of the CDR3 is 12 residues. Germline V gene sequence: CDR1 SEHNR, CDR2 FQNEAQ (reference sequence). Trimming removed 5 bases from V and 6 bases from J, with 7 bases in between. Supplemented by reference TRBV7-9 and TRBJ2-2, the full variable domain reads DTGVSQNPRHKITKRGQNVTFRCDPISEHNRLYWYRQTLGQGPEFLTYFQNEAQLEKSRLLSDRFSAERPKGSFSTLEIQRTEQGDSAMYLCASSAFPGELFFGEGSRLTVL.

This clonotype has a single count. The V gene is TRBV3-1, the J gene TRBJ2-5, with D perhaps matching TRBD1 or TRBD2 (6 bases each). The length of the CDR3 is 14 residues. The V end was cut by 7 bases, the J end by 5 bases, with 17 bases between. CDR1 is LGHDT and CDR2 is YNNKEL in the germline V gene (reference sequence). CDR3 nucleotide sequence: TGTGCCAGCATCTCCTATCGAGGGGGGGAGACCCAGTACTTC. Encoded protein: CASISYRGGETQYF.

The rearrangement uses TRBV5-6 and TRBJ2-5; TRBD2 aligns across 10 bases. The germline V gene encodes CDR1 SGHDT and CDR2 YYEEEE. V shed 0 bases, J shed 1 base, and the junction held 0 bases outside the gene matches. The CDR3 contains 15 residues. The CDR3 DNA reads TGTGCCAGCAGCTTGGCTAGCGGGAGCCAAGAGACCCAGTACTTC. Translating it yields CASSLASGSQETQYF.

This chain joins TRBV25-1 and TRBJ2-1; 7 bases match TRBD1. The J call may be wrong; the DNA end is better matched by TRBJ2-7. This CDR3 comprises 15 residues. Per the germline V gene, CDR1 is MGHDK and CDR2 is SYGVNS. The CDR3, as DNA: TGTGCCAGCAGTGACTGGGACAGCACCTACAATGAGCAGTACTTC. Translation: CASSDWDSTYNEQYF.

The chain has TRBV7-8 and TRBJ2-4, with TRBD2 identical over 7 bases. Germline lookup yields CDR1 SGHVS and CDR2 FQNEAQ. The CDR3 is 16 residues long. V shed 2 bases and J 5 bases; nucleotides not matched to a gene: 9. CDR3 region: CASSLWYSGPENIQYF. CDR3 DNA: TGTGCCAGCAGCTTATGGTATAGCGGGCCCGAAAACATTCAGTACTTC.